This T cell receptor beta chain was recorded in a study of T cells after yellow fever vaccination. The sample holds a few counts of this clonotype. TCRdb re-derived calls from the 5' RACE reads in MiXCR, one entry per CDR3 protein. Found here are a few hundred thousand distinct CDR3 sequences, roughly 8% of them singletons; the top ten hold around 17%. The origin of this receptor is a young man who received the YFV17D yellow fever vaccine. The material sequenced was PBMCs, taken 45 days after the first yellow fever vaccination.

This CDR3 is CASSQYTGFASPLHF. The CDR3 DNA follows: TGTGCCAGCAGCCAATATACGGGTTTTGCTTCACCCCTCCACTTT. The rearrangement joins TRBV16 to TRBJ1-6; D gene uncertain. Trimming removed 1 base at V and 9 bases at J, with 13 bases between. The CDR3 contains 15 residues. In germline, CDR1 is KGHSY, CDR2 FQNENV. Based on the CDR3 plus reference TRBV16 and TRBJ1-6, the full variable domain is GEEVAQTPKHLVRGEGQKAKLYCAPIKGHSYVFWYQQVLKNEFKFLISFQNENVFDETGMPKERFSAKCLPNSPCSLEIQATKLEDSAVYFCASSQYTGFASPLHFGNGTRLTVT.